This T cell receptor (beta chain) stems from a study of blood T cell repertoires in COVID-19. Original analysis: For nucleated cells, counts were estimated from reference gene primer amplification. Generated by immunoSEQ multiplex PCR, the TCRdb table keeps only in-frame clones and is missing some. That table is the source of V, J and clone size, and D and trimming were worked out from the DNA. This repertoire shows around 30,000 clones, 75% found once; its top ten account for about 15%. The CDR3 is 15 amino acids. With V trimmed by 4 bases and J by 5 bases, 3 bases remained unmatched. Germline CDR1 is MGHRA and CDR2 is YSYEKL.

This sequence joins TRBV4-1 and TRBJ2-5, with 14 bases identical to TRBD2. The specimen sequenced was peripheral blood. The TCR was taken from a man aged 80 or over with active or convalescent COVID-19. CDR3 nucleotide sequence: TGCGCCAGCAGCCCGGGACTAGCGGGAGACGAGACCCAGTACTTC. It yields the protein CASSPGLAGDETQYF.